This TCR beta chain was obtained from a study of blood T cells in healthy people across ages. Overall study findings and caveats: Because donor CMV status was unknown, expanded clonotype changes were possibly confounded.

Alongside a J-beta primer mix, a sample-barcoded 5' primer served in a second PCR lasting 7 to 11 cycles. MiXCR, applied by TCRdb to the 5' RACE reads, yields one record per CDR3 protein. The sample holds about 730,000 distinct CDR3 sequences; 35% to 45% are singletons and the top ten take 20% to 25%. Every participating donor contributed 8.5 to 10 milliliters of peripheral blood through a draw. CDR3 size: 14 residues. Trimming took 3 bases from V and 6 from J; bases not matched to a gene: 7. The germline V gene has CDR1 DFQATT and CDR2 SNEGSKA (reference sequence). As regards this clonotype: Its antigen is unidentified.

The clonotype originates from a woman aged 60-75 years in good health. V gene TRBV20-1 combines with J gene TRBJ2-1, with TRBD1 identical over 8 bases. Sequencing was done on a sample of blood. The CDR3 here is CSARRQGASNEQFF. DNA for the CDR3: TGCAGTGCTAGGAGGCAGGGGGCGAGCAATGAGCAGTTCTTC.